This paragraph reports one T cell receptor (beta chain). Deep-level settings were used for running the assay. Some clones are missing from TCRdb's copy, which holds only in-frame ones; the method was immunoSEQ multiplex PCR. The table includes under 650,000 clones, 90% to 96% detected once. This specimen comes from a study of shared clonotypes between healthy human individuals. The germline V gene has CDR1 MNHEY and CDR2 SMNVEV (reference sequence). The CDR3 loop spans 13 amino acids. V was trimmed by 5 bases and J by 12 bases, leaving 20 bases between them. The TCR was taken from a woman aged 25 to 45 in good health. Sequences were obtained from naive CD4+ T cells sorted from blood. Regarding subset: CD45RA+ positively selected. The V and J genes are TRBV27 and TRBJ2-7; possible D gene TRBD2, 6 bases. The chain's CDR3 is CASSLPGLHNLYF. In DNA, the CDR3 is TGTGCCAGCAGTCTACCGGGACTCCACAACCTGTACTTC.